This T cell receptor (beta chain) derives from a study of T cells in Graves' hyperthyroidism and ophthalmopathy. RNA transcripts yielded amplified TCR beta CDR3 regions. Carried out on the TCR CDR3, a first-round RT-PCR used the HTBI primer set. A single record per CDR3 protein comes from TCRdb applying MiXCR to the multiplex PCR reads. This sample has roughly 180,000 distinct CDR3 sequences, with around 8.9% found just once. The ends were cut back, 5 bases at V and 3 bases at J, with 17 bases in the middle. This CDR3 has 15 amino acids. CDR1 and CDR2 from the germline V gene are DFQATT and SNEGSKA (reference sequence). The sample holds many counts of this clonotype.

This chain connects TRBV20-1 to TRBJ2-1; possible D gene TRBD2, 5 bases. The TCR comes from a woman aged 18-29 years with Graves' hyperthyroidism that later progressed to Graves' ophthalmopathy. Sequencing was done on a sample of blood. The DNA for the CDR3 is TGCAGTGCTCGCCCGCCCGGGGAAGGCTACAATGAGCAGTTCTTC. It specifies CSARPPGEGYNEQFF.